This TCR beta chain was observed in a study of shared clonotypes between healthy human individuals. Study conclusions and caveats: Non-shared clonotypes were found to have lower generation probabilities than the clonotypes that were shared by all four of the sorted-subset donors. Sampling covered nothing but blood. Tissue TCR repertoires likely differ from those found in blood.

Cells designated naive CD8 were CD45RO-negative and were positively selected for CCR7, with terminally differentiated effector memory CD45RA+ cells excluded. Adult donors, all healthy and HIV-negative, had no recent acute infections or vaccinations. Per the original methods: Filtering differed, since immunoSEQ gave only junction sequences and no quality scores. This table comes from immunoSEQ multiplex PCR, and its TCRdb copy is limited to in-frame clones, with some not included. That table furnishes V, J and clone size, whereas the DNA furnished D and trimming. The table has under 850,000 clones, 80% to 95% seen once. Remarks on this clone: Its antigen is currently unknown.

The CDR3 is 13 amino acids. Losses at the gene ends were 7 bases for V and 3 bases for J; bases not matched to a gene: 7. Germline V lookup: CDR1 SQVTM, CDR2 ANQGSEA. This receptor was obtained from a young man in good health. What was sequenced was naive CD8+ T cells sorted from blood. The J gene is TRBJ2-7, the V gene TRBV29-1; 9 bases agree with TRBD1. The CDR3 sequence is CSARTGADYEQYF. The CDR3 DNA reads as TGCAGCGCCCGGACAGGGGCCGACTACGAGCAGTACTTC.